This TCR beta chain was captured by sequencing in a study of blood T cell repertoires in COVID-19. Study as a whole: T cells, B-cell-depleted T cells, or PBMCs provided the cDNA or gDNA that served as material.

Original data processing: Amplification from reference gene primers served as the basis for estimated nucleated cell counts. TCRdb's table, derived via immunoSEQ multiplex PCR, lists solely in-frame clones and lacks some. V and J calls and clone size are as listed in that table; D and trimming were resolved from the DNA. In the table there are about 220,000 clones, around 87% of which are singletons. This clone showed up just a few times. Those enrolled, adults aged roughly 18 to 100 years, came from some 23 US areas. Cohort placement rested on clinical history that participants reported themselves. CDR3 length: 11 amino acids. Looked up from germline, CDR1 is SQVTM and CDR2 is ANQGSEA. V was cut by 4 bases and J by 7 bases, with 8 bases left in between.

The sample was PBMCs or T cells enriched from blood (not recorded which). The origin of this receptor is a young man who had been exposed to COVID-19. The genes are TRBV29-1 and TRBJ2-1; perhaps TRBD1 as D (5 bases). The CDR3 nucleotides are TGCAGCGTTGTAGGGGTTAATGAGCAGTTCTTC. Its protein product is CSVVGVNEQFF.